The next 17 T cell receptor beta chains were all read from a single sample in a study of blood T cells in healthy people across ages. Then a second PCR, running roughly 7 to 11 cycles, was carried out with a sample-barcoded 5' primer and a J-beta primer mix. TCRdb ran MiXCR on the 5' RACE reads and lists one entry per CDR3 protein. The sample records around 400,000 distinct CDR3 sequences, about 52% being singletons. Source material: blood. Receptors originate from a man in his sixties in good health.

V and J are TRBV29-1 and TRBJ2-1, with 7 bases aligning to TRBD2. The CDR3 extends over 14 amino acids. Germline values: CDR1 SQVTM, CDR2 ANQGSEA. The junction had 13 bases not matched to a gene; V was cut back by 7 bases and J by 7 bases. Written as DNA, the CDR3 is TGCAGCGCCGGGACGGGGGGTCTTGGGAATGAGCAGTTCTTC. Protein: CSAGTGGLGNEQFF.

Note on this clonotype: Relative to the germline gene, one junction end is altered; a read error may explain this. The chain recombines TRBV5-5 with TRBJ2-5; D unclear. From germline, CDR1 is SGHKS and CDR2 YYEKEE (reference sequence). The CDR3 totals 15 residues. CDR3 loop: CASSLVLGWEESQYF. The CDR3 DNA reads TGTGCCAGCAGCTTGGTCCTGGGGTGGGAAGAGTCCCAGTACTTC.

The chain joins TRBV27 to TRBJ1-1; D call uncertain. Germline loops: CDR1 MNHEY, CDR2 SMNVEV (reference sequence). This CDR3 contains 14 residues. V was clipped by 0 bases and J by 1 base, with 6 bases between them. The CDR3 bases are TGTGCCAGCAGTTTATCAGCGGGGAACACTGAAGCTTTCTTT. Its translation: CASSLSAGNTEAFF.

Here the CDR3 reads CASSRGGKVYGYTF. In DNA, the CDR3 is TGTGCCAGCAGCCGAGGGGGGAAGGTCTATGGCTACACCTTC. V and J are TRBV2 and TRBJ1-2; D may be TRBD1 (6 bases). This CDR3 spans 14 amino acids. The germline CDR1 and CDR2 sequences are SNHLY and FYNNEI. V was clipped by 6 bases and J by 4 bases, with 15 bases between them.

The sample holds one count of this clonotype. At one end, the junction sequence differs from germline, possibly due to a read error. The chain couples TRBV19 to TRBJ2-2, with 8 positions matching TRBD1. Looked up from germline, CDR1 is LNHDA and CDR2 is SQIVND (reference sequence). The CDR3 has 14 residues. The CDR3 sequence: CASIQGAGTGGLFF. The DNA for the CDR3 is TGTGCCAGTATCCAGGGGGCGGGCACCGGGGGGCTGTTTTTT.

The rearrangement links TRBV5-4 to TRBJ1-2; maybe TRBD1 (5 bases). The V and J ends lost 5 bases and 5 bases respectively, with 16 bases between them. The length of the CDR3 is 14 residues. Germline V gene lookup returns CDR1 SGHNT and CDR2 YYREEE (reference sequence). As DNA, the CDR3 is TGTGCCAGCAGGCTATCCGGGACTCCTTATGGCTACACCTTC. Its translation is CASRLSGTPYGYTF. The full variable domain, in which reference TRBV5-4 and TRBJ1-2 provide the parts outside the CDR3, is ETGVTQSPTHLIKTRGQQVTLRCSSQSGHNTVSWYQQALGQGPQFIFQYYREEENGRGNFPPRFSGLQFPNYSSELNVNALELDDSALYLCASRLSGTPYGYTFGSGTRLTVV.

This chain joins TRBV11-2 and TRBJ2-5; D ambiguous. Gene TRBJ2-7 matches the end of the DNA better, so the J call may be wrong. CDR1 SGHAT and CDR2 FQNNGV come from the germline V gene. CDR3 length equals 14 residues. The CDR3 nucleotides read TGTGCCAGCACCACCCCGGCCCTTGGCTACGAGCAGTACTTC. This translates into CASTTPALGYEQYF.

The chain has TRBV21-1 and TRBJ2-5; the D call TRBD1 from the table was never checked on the DNA. TRBV21-1 is assigned pseudogene status. The CDR3 is made up of 15 amino acids. DNA of the CDR3: TGTGCCAGCAGCGTTGGCAGGGGGCTTGAGGAGACCCAGTACTTC. Its translation: CASSVGRGLEETQYF.

This clonotype has more than one count but fewer than ten. The chain is built from TRBV29-1 and TRBJ2-1; 10 bases match TRBD2. The CDR3 is made up of 15 amino acids. V lost 0 bases, J lost 10 bases, and 9 bases stayed unmatched. Germline V gives CDR1 SQVTM, CDR2 ANQGSEA. The CDR3 is CSVEDRASGRREQFF. The CDR3, as DNA: TGCAGCGTTGAAGATCGGGCTAGCGGGAGACGGGAGCAGTTCTTC.

V is TRBV6-2 or TRBV6-3 and J is TRBJ2-4; no clear D gene. Germline loops: CDR1 MNHEY, CDR2 SVGEGT. With 2 bases removed from V and 0 bases from J, the gap between germline ends came to 8 bases. The CDR3 is made up of 15 amino acids. The CDR3 bases are TGTGCCAGCAGTTACCCCAGGCAAGCCAAAAACATTCAGTACTTC. This encodes CASSYPRQAKNIQYF.

The chain joins TRBV7-2 to TRBJ1-4; D gene unclear. V lost 5 bases to trimming and J lost 1 base, with 8 bases between them. There are 14 residues in the CDR3. The germline CDR1 and CDR2 sequences are SGHTA and FQGNSA. The CDR3 coding sequence is TGTGCCAGCAGCCTAGGGAGAACTAATGAAAAACTGTTTTTT. It codes for CASSLGRTNEKLFF.

This clonotype was seen only a few times. This chain links TRBV5-1 with TRBJ2-2, with 7 bases aligning to TRBD1. Trimming removed 4 bases from V and 1 base from J; junction bases left unmatched: 7. Looked up from germline, CDR1 is SGHRS and CDR2 is YFSETQ. The CDR3 covers 16 residues. CDR3 DNA: TGCGCCAGCAGCCCCAGACAGGGCGGGAACACCGGGGAGCTGTTTTTT. This sequence encodes CASSPRQGGNTGELFF. The complete variable domain, with remaining parts taken from reference TRBV5-1 and TRBJ2-2, reads KAGVTQTPRYLIKTRGQQVTLSCSPISGHRSVSWYQQTPGQGLQFLFEYFSETQRNKGNFPGRFSGRQFSNSRSEMNVSTLELGDSALYLCASSPRQGGNTGELFFGEGSRLTVL.

The genes are TRBV20-1 and TRBJ2-5; 8 nucleotides align to TRBD2. The end of the DNA aligns better with TRBJ2-7, so the J call may be wrong. CDR1 and CDR2 (germline): DFQATT, SNEGSKA (reference sequence). CDR3 size: 15 residues. CDR3 sequence (DNA): TGCAGTGCTAGAGAGGGTAGCGGGGAAGTTGGCGAGCAGTACTTC. Translated: CSAREGSGEVGEQYF.

This clonotype was picked up many times. CDR3 amino acids: CASSFGGGVETQYF. CDR3 coding DNA: TGTGCCAGCAGCTTCGGCGGGGGAGTAGAGACCCAGTACTTC. The V call is TRBV7-2, the J call TRBJ2-5; 7 bases align to TRBD2. The germline CDR1 and CDR2 sequences are SGHTA and FQGNSA. The V segment lost 3 bases and the J segment 4 bases; nucleotides outside the gene matches: 5. The CDR3 runs 14 residues.

This CDR3 is CASSPRGTGESPLHF. The CDR3 DNA sequence: TGTGCCAGCTCACCACGCGGGACAGGGGAATCACCCCTCCACTTT. The gene calls are TRBV18 and TRBJ1-6, with TRBD1 matching 10 bases. Germline V gene lookup returns CDR1 KGHSH and CDR2 LQKENI. With V trimmed by 1 base and J by 10 bases, 4 bases remained unmatched. CDR3 length: 15 amino acids.

This clonotype was recorded a few times. This chain links TRBV5-1 with TRBJ2-1, with D possibly called TRBD1 or TRBD2 (5 bases each). V gave up 2 bases and J gave up 7 bases, with 13 bases separating them. This CDR3 contains 14 residues. Per germline, CDR1 SGHRS and CDR2 YFSETQ. The CDR3 nucleotides are TGCGCCAGCAGCTTCGGGGACGGGCGGAATGAGCAGTTCTTC. The encoded protein is CASSFGDGRNEQFF.

This rearrangement joins TRBV7-2 to TRBJ2-1; D is uncertain. V lost 2 bases to trimming and J lost 10 bases, with 9 bases between them. Germline CDR1 SGHTA, CDR2 FQGNSA. The CDR3 extends over 12 amino acids. The CDR3 here is CASSLIRPEQFF. The CDR3 nucleotides are TGTGCCAGCAGCTTAATACGGCCGGAGCAGTTCTTC.